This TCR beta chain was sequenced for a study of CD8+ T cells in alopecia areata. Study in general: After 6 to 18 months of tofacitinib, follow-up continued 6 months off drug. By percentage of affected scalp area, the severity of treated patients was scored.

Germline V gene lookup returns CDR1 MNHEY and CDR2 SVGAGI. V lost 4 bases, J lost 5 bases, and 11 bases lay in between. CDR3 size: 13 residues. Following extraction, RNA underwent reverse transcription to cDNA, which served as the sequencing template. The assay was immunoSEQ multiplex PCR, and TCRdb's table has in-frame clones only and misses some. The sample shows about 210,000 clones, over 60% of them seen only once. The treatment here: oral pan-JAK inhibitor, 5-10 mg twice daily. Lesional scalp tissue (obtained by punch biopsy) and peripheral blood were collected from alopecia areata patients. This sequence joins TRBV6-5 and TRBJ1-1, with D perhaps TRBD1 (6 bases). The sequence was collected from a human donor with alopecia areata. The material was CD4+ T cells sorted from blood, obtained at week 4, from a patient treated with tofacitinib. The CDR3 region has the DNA TGTGCCAGCAGTTCTCAGGGGTTTACTGAAGCTTTCTTT. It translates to CASSSQGFTEAFF.